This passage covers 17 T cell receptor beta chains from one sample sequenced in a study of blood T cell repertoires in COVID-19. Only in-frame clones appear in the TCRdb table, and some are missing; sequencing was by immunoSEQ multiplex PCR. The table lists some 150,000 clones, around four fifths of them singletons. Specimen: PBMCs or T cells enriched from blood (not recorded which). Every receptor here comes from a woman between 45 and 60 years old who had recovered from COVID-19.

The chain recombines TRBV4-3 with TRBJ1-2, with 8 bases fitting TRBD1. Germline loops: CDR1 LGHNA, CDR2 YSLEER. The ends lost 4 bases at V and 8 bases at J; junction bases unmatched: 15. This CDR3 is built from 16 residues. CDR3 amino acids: CASSPDFSGTGKGYTF. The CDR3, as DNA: TGCGCCAGCAGCCCAGATTTTTCCGGGACAGGAAAAGGCTACACCTTC.

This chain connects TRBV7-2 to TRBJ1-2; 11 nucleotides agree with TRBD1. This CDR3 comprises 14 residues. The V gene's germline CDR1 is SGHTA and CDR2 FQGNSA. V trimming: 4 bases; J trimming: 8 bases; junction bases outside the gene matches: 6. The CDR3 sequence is CASSSGQGARGYTF. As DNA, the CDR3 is TGTGCCAGCAGCTCCGGACAGGGGGCAAGAGGCTACACCTTC.

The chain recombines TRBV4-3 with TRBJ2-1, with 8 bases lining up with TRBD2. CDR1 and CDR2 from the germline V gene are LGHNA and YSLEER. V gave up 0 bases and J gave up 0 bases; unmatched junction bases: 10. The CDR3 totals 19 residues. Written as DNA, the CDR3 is TGCGCCAGCAGCCAAGATTGGACTAGCATGCCGAGCTCCTACAATGAGCAGTTCTTC. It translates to CASSQDWTSMPSSYNEQFF.

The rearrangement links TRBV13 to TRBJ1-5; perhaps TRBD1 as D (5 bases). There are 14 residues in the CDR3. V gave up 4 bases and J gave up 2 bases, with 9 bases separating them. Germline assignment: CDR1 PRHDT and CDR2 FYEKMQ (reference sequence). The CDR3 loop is CASSSGYRNQPQHF. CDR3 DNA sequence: TGTGCCAGCAGCTCAGGGTATCGCAATCAGCCCCAGCATTTT.

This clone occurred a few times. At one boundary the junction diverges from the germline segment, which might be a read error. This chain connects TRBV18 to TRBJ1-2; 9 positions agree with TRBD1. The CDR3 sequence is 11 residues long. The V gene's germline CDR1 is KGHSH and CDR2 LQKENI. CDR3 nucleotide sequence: TGTGCCAGCTCAGGGACAGGGATCCCAATCTTC. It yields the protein CASSGTGIPIF. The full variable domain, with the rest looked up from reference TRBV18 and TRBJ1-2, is NAGVMQNPRHLVRRRGQEARLRCSPMKGHSHVYWYRQLPEEGLKFMVYLQKENIIDESGMPKERFSAEFPKEGPSILRIQQVVRGDSAAYFCASSGTGIPIFGSGTRLTVV.

CDR3 sequence (DNA): TGCGCCAGCAGTGAACAGGGGCAGAACACTGAAGCTTTCTTT. Protein product: CASSEQGQNTEAFF. The chain combines TRBV10-2 with TRBJ1-1; 7 positions agree with TRBD1. Germline V CDR1 and CDR2: WSHSY, SAAADI. Losses at the gene ends were 3 bases for V and 1 base for J; bases not matched to a gene: 2. There are 14 residues in the CDR3.

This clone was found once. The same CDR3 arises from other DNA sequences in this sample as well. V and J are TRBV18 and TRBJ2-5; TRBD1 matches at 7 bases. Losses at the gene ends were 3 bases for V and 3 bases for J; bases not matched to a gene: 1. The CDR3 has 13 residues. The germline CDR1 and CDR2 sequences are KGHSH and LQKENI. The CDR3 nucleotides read TGTGCCAGCTCACCTGGACAGGAAGAGACCCAGTACTTC. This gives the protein CASSPGQEETQYF.

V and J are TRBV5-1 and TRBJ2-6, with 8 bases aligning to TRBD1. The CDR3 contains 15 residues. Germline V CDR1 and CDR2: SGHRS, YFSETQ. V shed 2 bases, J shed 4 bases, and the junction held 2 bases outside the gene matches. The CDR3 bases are TGCGCCAGCAGCTTCCAGGGGGCCGGGGCCAACGTCCTGACTTTC. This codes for CASSFQGAGANVLTF.

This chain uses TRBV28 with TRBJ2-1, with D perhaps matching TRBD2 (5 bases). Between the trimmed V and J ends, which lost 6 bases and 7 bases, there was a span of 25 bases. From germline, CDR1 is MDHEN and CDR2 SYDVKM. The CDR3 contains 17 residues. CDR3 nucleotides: TGTGCCAGCAGCCAGATCCAACCCAGCGGCCCTGGGAATGAGCAGTTCTTC. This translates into CASSQIQPSGPGNEQFF.

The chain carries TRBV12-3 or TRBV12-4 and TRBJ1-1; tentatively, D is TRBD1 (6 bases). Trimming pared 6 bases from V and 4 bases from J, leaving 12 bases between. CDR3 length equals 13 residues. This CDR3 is CASRPGAGTEAFF. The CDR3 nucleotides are TGTGCCAGCAGGCCAGGGGCCGGCACTGAAGCTTTCTTT.

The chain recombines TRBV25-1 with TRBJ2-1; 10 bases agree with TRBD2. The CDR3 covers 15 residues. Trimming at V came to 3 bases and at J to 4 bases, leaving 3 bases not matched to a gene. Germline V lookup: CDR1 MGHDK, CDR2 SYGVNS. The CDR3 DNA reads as TGTGCCAGCAGTGAGGGACTAGCGCCTTACAATGAGCAGTTCTTC. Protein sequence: CASSEGLAPYNEQFF.

The CDR3 DNA sequence: TGTGCCAGCAGCTCGGGGTCAGGGGAATGGGAGACCCAGTACTTC. This gives the protein CASSSGSGEWETQYF. V gene TRBV5-6 combines with J gene TRBJ2-5, with a possible D match to TRBD1 (6 bases). Trimming removed 3 bases from V and 5 bases from J, with 17 bases in between. CDR1 and CDR2 from the germline V gene are SGHDT and YYEEEE. The CDR3 sequence is 15 residues long.

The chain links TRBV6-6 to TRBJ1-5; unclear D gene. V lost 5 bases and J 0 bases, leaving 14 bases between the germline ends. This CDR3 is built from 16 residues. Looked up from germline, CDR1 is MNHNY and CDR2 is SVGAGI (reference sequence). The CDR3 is CASSAIGLDSNQPQHF. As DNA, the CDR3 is TGTGCCAGCAGTGCAATTGGGCTCGATAGCAATCAGCCCCAGCATTTT.

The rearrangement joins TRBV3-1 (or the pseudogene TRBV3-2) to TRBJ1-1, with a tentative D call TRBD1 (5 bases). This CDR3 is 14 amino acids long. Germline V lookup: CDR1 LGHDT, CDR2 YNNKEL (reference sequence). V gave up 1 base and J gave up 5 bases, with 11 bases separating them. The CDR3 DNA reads TGTGCCAGCAGCCAAGTCCCCCGGGGGACTGAAGCTTTCTTT. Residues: CASSQVPRGTEAFF.

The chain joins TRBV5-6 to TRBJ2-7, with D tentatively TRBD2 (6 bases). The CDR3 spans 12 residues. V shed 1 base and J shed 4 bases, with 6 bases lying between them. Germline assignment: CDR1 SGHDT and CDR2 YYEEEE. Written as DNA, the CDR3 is TGTGCCAGCAGCTTGCGGGGGTACGAGCAGTACGTC. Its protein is CASSLRGYEQYV.

CDR3 protein: CSARDNGYTF. The CDR3 DNA follows: TGCAGTGCTAGAGACAATGGCTACACCTTC. The chain joins TRBV20-1 to TRBJ1-2; no clear D gene. The CDR3 has 10 amino acids. In germline, CDR1 is DFQATT, CDR2 SNEGSKA (reference sequence). V lost 0 bases and J 6 bases, leaving 2 bases between the germline ends.

This chain's CDR3 is CAISGEFGSLNEKLFF. CDR3 in DNA: TGTGCCATCAGTGGCGAGTTTGGGAGCCTTAATGAAAAACTGTTTTTT. V and J are TRBV10-3 and TRBJ1-4; unclear D gene. V was trimmed by 4 bases and J by 4 bases, leaving 16 bases between them. The CDR3 is made up of 16 amino acids. In germline, CDR1 is ENHRY, CDR2 SYGVKD.